This T cell receptor beta chain was profiled in a study of memory CD4+ T cells and cytomegalovirus serostatus. CDR1 and CDR2 from the germline V gene are SGHAT and FQNNGV. This CDR3 is 14 amino acids long. Trimming stripped 4 bases from V and 0 bases from J, with 7 bases between. The sort gate was single viable CD3+CD4+CD8-CD45RO+ cells for memory CD4+ T cells. TCRdb keeps only in-frame clones here, not all; method: immunoSEQ multiplex PCR. The sample shows about 42,000 clones, about 73% of them seen only once. V is TRBV11-2 and J is TRBJ1-3, with D uncertain. Sequences were obtained from memory CD4+ T cells from blood. The sequence was obtained from an adult in good health and CMV-seronegative. CDR3 sequence: CASSSMSSGNTIYF. The CDR3 DNA follows: TGTGCCAGCAGCTCGATGAGCTCTGGAAACACCATATATTTT.